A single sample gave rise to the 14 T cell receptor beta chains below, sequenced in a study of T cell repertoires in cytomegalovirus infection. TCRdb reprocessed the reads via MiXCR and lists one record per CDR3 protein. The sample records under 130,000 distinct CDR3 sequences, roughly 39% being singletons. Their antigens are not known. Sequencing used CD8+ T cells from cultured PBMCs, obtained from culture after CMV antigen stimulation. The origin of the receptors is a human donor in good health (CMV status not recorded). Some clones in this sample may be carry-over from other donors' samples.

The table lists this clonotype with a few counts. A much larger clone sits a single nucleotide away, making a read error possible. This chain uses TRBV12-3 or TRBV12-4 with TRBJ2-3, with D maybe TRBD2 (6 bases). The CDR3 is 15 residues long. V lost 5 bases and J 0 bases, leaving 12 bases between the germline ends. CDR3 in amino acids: CASSRLVGSTDTQYF. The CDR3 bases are TGTGCCAGCAGTAGACTAGTGGGAAGCACAGATACGCAGTATTTT.

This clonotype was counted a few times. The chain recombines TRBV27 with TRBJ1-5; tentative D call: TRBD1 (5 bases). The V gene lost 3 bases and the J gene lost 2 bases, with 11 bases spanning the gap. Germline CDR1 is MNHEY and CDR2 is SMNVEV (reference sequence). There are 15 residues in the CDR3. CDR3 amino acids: CASSFSRGGNQPQHF. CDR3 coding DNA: TGTGCCAGCAGTTTTTCACGAGGGGGCAATCAGCCCCAGCATTTT.

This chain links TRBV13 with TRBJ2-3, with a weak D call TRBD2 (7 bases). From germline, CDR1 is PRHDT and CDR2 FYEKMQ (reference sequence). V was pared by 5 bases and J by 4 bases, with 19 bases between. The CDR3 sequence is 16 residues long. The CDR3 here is CASSPWGGGLADTQYF. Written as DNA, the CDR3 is TGTGCCAGCAGCCCCTGGGGGGGGGGCCTGGCAGATACGCAGTATTTT.

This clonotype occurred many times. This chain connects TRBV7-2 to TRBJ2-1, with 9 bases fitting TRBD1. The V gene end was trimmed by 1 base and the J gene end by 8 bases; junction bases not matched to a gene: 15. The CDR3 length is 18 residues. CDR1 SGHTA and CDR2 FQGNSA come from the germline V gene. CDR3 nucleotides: TGTGCCAGCAGCTTAGGACCGGGACAGGGTTGGGGGTTTGATGAGCAGTTCTTC. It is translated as CASSLGPGQGWGFDEQFF.

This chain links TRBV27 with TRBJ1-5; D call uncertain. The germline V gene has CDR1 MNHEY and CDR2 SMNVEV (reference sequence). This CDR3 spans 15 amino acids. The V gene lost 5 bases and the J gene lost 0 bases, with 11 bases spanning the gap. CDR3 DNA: TGTGCCAGCAGTGCGTTCTACAGTAGCAATCAGCCCCAGCATTTT. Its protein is CASSAFYSSNQPQHF.

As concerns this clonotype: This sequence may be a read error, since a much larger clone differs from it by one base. CDR3 region: CASGSGTGYGYTF. Written as DNA, the CDR3 is TGTGCCAGCGGCTCCGGGACAGGCTATGGCTACACCTTC. This rearrangement joins TRBV7-3 to TRBJ1-2; TRBD1 agrees at 8 bases. The V gene end was trimmed by 8 bases and the J gene end by 4 bases; junction bases not matched to a gene: 6. CDR1 SGHTA and CDR2 FQGTGA come from the germline V gene. The CDR3 consists of 13 residues.

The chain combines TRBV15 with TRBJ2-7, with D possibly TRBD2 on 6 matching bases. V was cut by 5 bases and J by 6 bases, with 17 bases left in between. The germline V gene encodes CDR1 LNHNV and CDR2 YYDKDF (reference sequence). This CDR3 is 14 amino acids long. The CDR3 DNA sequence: TGTGCCACCAGCGCCGGGACTGGACGCTTCGAGCAGTACTTC. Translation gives CATSAGTGRFEQYF.

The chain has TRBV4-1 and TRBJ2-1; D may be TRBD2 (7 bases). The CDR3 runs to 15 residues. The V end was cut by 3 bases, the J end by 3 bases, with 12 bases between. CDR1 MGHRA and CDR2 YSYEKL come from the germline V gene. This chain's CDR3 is CASSQGGGGYNEQFF. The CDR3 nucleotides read TGCGCCAGCAGCCAGGGGGGAGGGGGCTACAATGAGCAGTTCTTC.

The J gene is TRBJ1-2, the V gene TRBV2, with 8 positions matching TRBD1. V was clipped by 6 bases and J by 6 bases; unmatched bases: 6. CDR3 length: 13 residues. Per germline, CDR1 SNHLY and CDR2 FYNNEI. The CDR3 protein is CASSWTGLDGYTF. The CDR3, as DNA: TGTGCCAGCAGCTGGACAGGGTTGGATGGCTACACCTTC.

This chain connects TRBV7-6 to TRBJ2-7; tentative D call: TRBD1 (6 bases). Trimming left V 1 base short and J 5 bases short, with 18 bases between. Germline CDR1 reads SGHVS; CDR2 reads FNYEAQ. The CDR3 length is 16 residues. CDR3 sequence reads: CASSLVRTVISDEQYF. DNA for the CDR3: TGTGCCAGCAGCTTAGTTAGGACAGTAATCTCGGACGAGCAGTACTTC. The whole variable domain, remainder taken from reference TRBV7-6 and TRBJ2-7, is GAGVSQSPRYKVTKRGQDVALRCDPISGHVSLYWYRQALGQGPEFLTYFNYEAQQDKSGLPNDRFSAERPEGSISTLTIQRTEQRDSAMYRCASSLVRTVISDEQYFGPGTRLTVT.

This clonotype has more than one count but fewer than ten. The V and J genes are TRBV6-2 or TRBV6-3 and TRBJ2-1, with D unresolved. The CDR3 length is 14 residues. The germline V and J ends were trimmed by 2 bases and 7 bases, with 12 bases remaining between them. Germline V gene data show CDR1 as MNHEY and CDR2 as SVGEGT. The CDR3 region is CASSYQVLTNEQFF. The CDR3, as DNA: TGTGCCAGCAGTTACCAAGTCCTGACGAATGAGCAGTTCTTC.

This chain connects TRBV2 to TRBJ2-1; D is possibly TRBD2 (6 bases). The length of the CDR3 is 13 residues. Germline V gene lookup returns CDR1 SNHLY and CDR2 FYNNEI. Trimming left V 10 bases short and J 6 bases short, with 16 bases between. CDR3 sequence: CATRDSRRNEQFF. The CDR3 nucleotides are TGTGCCACACGGGACTCCCGGCGCAATGAGCAGTTCTTC.

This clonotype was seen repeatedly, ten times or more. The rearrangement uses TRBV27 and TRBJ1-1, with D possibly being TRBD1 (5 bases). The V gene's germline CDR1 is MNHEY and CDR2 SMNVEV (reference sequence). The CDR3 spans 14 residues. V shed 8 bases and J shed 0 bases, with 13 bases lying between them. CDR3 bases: TGTGCCAGCGGGGGATCGGGGATGAACACTGAAGCTTTCTTT. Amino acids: CASGGSGMNTEAFF.

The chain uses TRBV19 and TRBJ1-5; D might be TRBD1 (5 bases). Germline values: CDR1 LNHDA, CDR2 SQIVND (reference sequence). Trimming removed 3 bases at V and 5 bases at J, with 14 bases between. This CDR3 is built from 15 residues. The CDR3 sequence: CASSIESGGYQPQHF. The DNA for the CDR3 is TGTGCCAGTAGTATTGAGTCTGGGGGATATCAGCCCCAGCATTTT. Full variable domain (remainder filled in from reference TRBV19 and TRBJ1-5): DGGITQSPKYLFRKEGQNVTLSCEQNLNHDAMYWYRQDPGQGLRLIYYSQIVNDFQKGDIAEGYSVSREKKESFPLTVTSAQKNPTAFYLCASSIESGGYQPQHFGDGTRLSIL.